This passage covers 21 T cell receptor beta chains from one sample sequenced in a study of T cells in Graves' hyperthyroidism and ophthalmopathy. It was RNA transcripts that yielded the amplified TCR beta CDR3 regions. Researchers ran a first-round RT-PCR on the TCR CDR3 using the HTBI primer set. TCRdb fed the multiplex PCR reads into MiXCR, producing one record per CDR3 protein. The profile shows roughly 500,000 distinct CDR3 sequences, around 46% of them singletons. The material sequenced was peripheral blood or thyroid tissue (not recorded which). The receptors stem from an adult woman with Graves' disease, either hyperthyroidism or ophthalmopathy (not recorded which).

This clonotype was seen at least ten times. The chain recombines TRBV25-1 with TRBJ1-3, with 8 bases lining up with TRBD1. CDR3 length: 16 amino acids. The J segment lost 4 bases and the V segment lost 2 bases, leaving 7 bases of the junction unmatched. CDR1 is MGHDK, CDR2 SYGVNS, per germline. The CDR3 is CASSEGRGQAGNTIYF. For the CDR3, the DNA is TGTGCCAGCAGTGAAGGCAGGGGGCAGGCGGGAAACACCATATATTTT.

On this clonotype itself: Since no conserved phenylalanine or tryptophan closes the CDR3, a read error is the likely cause. The DNA is omitted, as the CDR3 cannot be located on it reliably, and the CDR3 follows TCRdb's listing. J is TRBJ2-5 and V is TRBV24-1; the table names TRBD1, a call not compared with the DNA. Inclusive of both ends, the CDR3 amounts to 8 amino acids. The V gene's germline CDR1 is KGHDR and CDR2 SFDVKD. This CDR3 reads CATSDPAT.

The chain couples TRBV7-8 to TRBJ2-7, with D perhaps matching TRBD1 or TRBD2 (6 bases each). This CDR3 has 18 amino acids. The germline V gene has CDR1 SGHVS and CDR2 FQNEAQ. The germline V and J ends were trimmed by 1 base and 1 base, with 20 bases remaining between them. This CDR3 reads CASSLGPPVRRGSYEQYF. The CDR3 DNA reads TGTGCCAGCAGCTTAGGTCCCCCGGTGCGGAGGGGGTCCTACGAGCAGTACTTC.

The genes are TRBV11-2 and TRBJ1-2; no clear D gene. The CDR3 covers 11 residues. The V gene lost 1 base and the J gene lost 8 bases, with 5 bases spanning the gap. Germline assignment: CDR1 SGHAT and CDR2 FQNNGV. The CDR3 region has the DNA TGTGCCAGCAGCTTAGTGAGCGGCTACACCTTC. It translates to CASSLVSGYTF.

This clonotype occurred a few times. This sequence joins TRBV19 and TRBJ2-3; D might be TRBD1 (6 bases). Per the germline V gene, CDR1 is LNHDA and CDR2 is SQIVND (reference sequence). V shed 6 bases and J shed 1 base, with 14 bases lying between them. CDR3 length equals 15 residues. In DNA form, the CDR3 reads TGTGCCAGTAGAGGGACAAGTTGGGGCACAGATACGCAGTATTTT. Translating gives CASRGTSWGTDTQYF.

About this clonotype itself: The CDR3 does not end in the conserved phenylalanine or tryptophan, so this is likely a read error. Because the CDR3's place on the DNA is in doubt, the DNA is left out and the CDR3 is given as listed by TCRdb. The chain joins TRBV7-7 to TRBJ1-3; the table gives TRBD1 as D, unverified against the DNA. The CDR3 has 10 residues if both end residues are counted. Germline V lookup: CDR1 SSHAT, CDR2 FNYEAQ (reference sequence). CDR3 region: CASSQGAGAT.

The chain links TRBV20-1 to TRBJ1-1; D is ambiguous. The germline gives CDR1 DFQATT, CDR2 SNEGSKA (reference sequence). V shed 1 base and J shed 5 bases, with 8 bases lying between them. This CDR3 comprises 12 residues. The CDR3, as DNA: TGCAGTGCTAGAGTCCAAGCGACTGAAGCTTTCTTT. Translation: CSARVQATEAFF.

The sample holds many counts of this clonotype. The chain has TRBV24-1 and TRBJ2-5, with a possible D match to TRBD2 (6 bases). V was cut by 4 bases and J by 2 bases, with 31 bases left in between. This CDR3 is built from 21 residues. CDR1 KGHDR and CDR2 SFDVKD come from the germline V gene. Written as DNA, the CDR3 is TGTGCCACCAGTGACCAAGGGAAATTGCGGGATCCGGTTCCGTCGCAAGAGACCCAGTACTTC. Amino acids: CATSDQGKLRDPVPSQETQYF.

The table lists this clonotype with many counts. This sequence joins TRBV7-8 and TRBJ2-2, with D perhaps assigned TRBD1 or TRBD2 (5 bases each). Looked up from germline, CDR1 is SGHVS and CDR2 is FQNEAQ. V was trimmed by 1 base and J by 7 bases, leaving 10 bases between them. This CDR3 is built from 14 residues. In nucleotides, the CDR3 is TGTGCCAGCAGCTTAGGGGGGAGTCACGGGGAGCTGTTTTTT. It encodes CASSLGGSHGELFF.

This chain joins TRBV25-1 and TRBJ2-1; 11 bases agree with TRBD2. From germline, CDR1 is MGHDK and CDR2 SYGVNS. This CDR3 region has 13 residues. V was pared by 6 bases and J by 7 bases, with 2 bases of the junction left unmatched. The DNA of the CDR3 is TGTGCCAGCAGGCCTAGCGGGGGGAATGAGCAGTTCTTC. Encoded protein: CASRPSGGNEQFF.

The chain combines TRBV6-1 with TRBJ2-5; the match to TRBD1 covers 10 bases. This CDR3 has 18 amino acids. Trimming removed 8 bases from V and 3 bases from J; junction bases left unmatched: 18. CDR1 and CDR2 from the germline V gene are MNHNS and SASEGT. The CDR3 DNA reads as TGTGCCAGCTACGAACCGACAGGGGGCTATGGCTGGGAAGAGACCCAGTACTTC. It translates to CASYEPTGGYGWEETQYF.

The table lists this clonotype with a few counts. This chain links TRBV10-3 with TRBJ1-1; 7 positions agree with TRBD1. This CDR3 is 17 amino acids long. CDR1 and CDR2 from the germline V gene are ENHRY and SYGVKD. Unmatched junction bases numbered 7, after V lost 0 bases and J lost 0 bases. In nucleotides, the CDR3 is TGTGCCATCAGTGAGTCGGGCAGGGGGGCCTTGAACACTGAAGCTTTCTTT. It yields the protein CAISESGRGALNTEAFF.

The DNA of the CDR3 is TGTGCCAGCAGTCCTGACAGTCGATCCTACGAGCAGTACTACTTC. This translates into CASSPDSRSYEQYYF. The J gene is TRBJ2-7, the V gene TRBV7-9; the D gene is possibly TRBD1 (5 bases). Germline V gene data show CDR1 as SEHNR and CDR2 as FQNEAQ (reference sequence). Between the trimmed V and J ends, which lost 6 bases and 13 bases, there was a span of 28 bases. This CDR3 is built from 15 residues. The whole variable domain, remainder taken from reference TRBV7-9 and TRBJ2-7, is DTGVSQNPRHKITKRGQNVTFRCDPISEHNRLYWYRQTLGQGPEFLTYFQNEAQLEKSRLLSDRFSAERPKGSFSTLEIQRTEQGDSAMYLCASSPDSRSYEQYYFGPGTRLTVT.

The chain employs TRBV5-1 and TRBJ1-1; TRBD1 is a possible D gene (5 bases). This CDR3 is 14 amino acids long. Germline V gene sequence: CDR1 SGHRS, CDR2 YFSETQ. V lost 6 bases and J lost 4, with 16 bases in between. The DNA of the CDR3 is TGCGCCAGCAACTACGGGGGACGAAGCACTGAAGCTTTCTTT. It is translated as CASNYGGRSTEAFF.

This rearrangement joins TRBV7-3 to TRBJ2-6, with TRBD1 identical over 10 bases. This CDR3 has 17 residues. Per germline, CDR1 SGHTA and CDR2 FQGTGA. Trimming took 5 bases from V and 4 from J; bases not matched to a gene: 8. The CDR3 region is CASSPRQGATGANVLTF. The CDR3 DNA sequence: TGTGCCAGCAGCCCTCGACAGGGGGCTACCGGGGCCAACGTCCTGACTTTC.

The rearrangement joins TRBV7-3 to TRBJ2-5; TRBD2 aligns across 9 bases. The CDR3 extends over 17 amino acids. From germline, CDR1 is SGHTA and CDR2 FQGTGA. The J segment lost 7 bases and the V segment lost 0 bases, leaving 12 bases of the junction unmatched. CDR3 sequence reads: CASSLTQTGTSSGTQYF. CDR3 DNA sequence: TGTGCCAGCAGCTTAACCCAGACCGGGACTAGCAGTGGGACCCAGTACTTC.

At least ten counts were recorded for this clonotype. The chain is built from TRBV7-9 and TRBJ1-2; D is uncertain. V lost 2 bases and J lost 4, with 11 bases in between. Per germline, CDR1 SEHNR and CDR2 FQNEAQ (reference sequence). The CDR3 spans 14 residues. This CDR3 is CASSLSEPFYGYTF. The CDR3 bases are TGTGCCAGCAGCTTAAGTGAACCCTTCTATGGCTACACCTTC.

The sample holds many counts of this clonotype. This chain uses TRBV12-3 or TRBV12-4 with TRBJ1-5; 12 nucleotides line up with TRBD1. The CDR3 loop spans 16 amino acids. Trimming cost V 5 bases and J 2 bases; bases outside gene matches: 4. CDR3 DNA sequence: TGTGCCAGCAGTCGGAGGGACAGGGGGCGCAATCAGCCCCAGCATTTT. Its translation: CASSRRDRGRNQPQHF.

For this clonotype: One junction end does not reproduce the germline sequence, and a read error may be involved. The gene calls are TRBV25-1 and TRBJ1-4, with 7 bases lining up with TRBD1. The CDR3 is 16 amino acids. In germline, CDR1 is MGHDK, CDR2 SYGVNS. CDR3 sequence (DNA): TGTGCCTGCAGTGCTCCGCTGGGACAGAATAATGAAAAACTGTTTTTT. Protein: CACSAPLGQNNEKLFF. Full variable domain (remainder filled in from reference TRBV25-1 and TRBJ1-4): EADIYQTPRYLVIGTGKKITLECSQTMGHDKMYWYQQDPGMELHLIHYSYGVNSTEKGDLSSESTVSRIRTEHFPLTLESARPSHTSQYLCACSAPLGQNNEKLFFGSGTQLSVL.

The chain joins TRBV9 to TRBJ1-1, with 10 bases matching TRBD1. The V gene end was trimmed by 3 bases and the J gene end by 7 bases; junction bases not matched to a gene: 6. The CDR3 runs 14 residues. Germline V CDR1 and CDR2: SGDLS, YYNGEE. The CDR3 DNA reads as TGTGCCAGCAGCGAGGTGGGGACAGGGGTTGAAGCTTTCTTT. Amino acid sequence: CASSEVGTGVEAFF. The full variable domain, with the rest looked up from reference TRBV9 and TRBJ1-1, is DSGVTQTPKHLITATGQRVTLRCSPRSGDLSVYWYQQSLDQGLQFLIQYYNGEERAKGNILERFSAQQFPDLHSELNLSSLELGDSALYFCASSEVGTGVEAFFGQGTRLTVV.

Many counts were recorded for this clonotype. The chain couples TRBV5-1 to TRBJ2-5; 7 bases are a match to TRBD2. CDR1 SGHRS and CDR2 YFSETQ come from the germline V gene. After removal of 0 bases from V and 2 bases from J, the junction contained 4 bases not matched to a gene. The CDR3 runs to 15 residues. CDR3 nucleotides: TGCGCCAGCAGCTTGGGGGCTAGCGGACAAGAGACCCAGTACTTC. The encoded protein is CASSLGASGQETQYF.